The rows below give T cell receptor beta chains drawn from one sample of a study of blood T cell repertoires in COVID-19. The method was immunoSEQ multiplex PCR; TCRdb's version includes in-frame clones alone and lacks a portion of them. The sample lists 200,000 to 250,000 clones; about 85% were seen once. Sequencing used PBMCs or T cells enriched from blood (not recorded which). Source of these receptors: a man aged 25 to 40 who had recovered from COVID-19. Each CDR3 is given with its conserved first and last residue. The D gene is left open where the match is weak. Clone size is not always given. Where it is, it says once, few, many or a class for expanded clones.

v_gene,abundance,d_gene,j_gene,CDR3aa,CDR3nt
TRBV5-4,NA,TRBD2,TRBJ2-1,CASSGGLAGRNNEQFF,TGTGCCAGCAGCGGGGGACTAGCGGGGCGCAACAATGAGCAGTTCTTC
TRBV2,NA,NA,TRBJ2-3,CASIGGSFSGTQYF,TGTGCCAGCATAGGGGGTTCATTCAGTGGTACGCAGTATTTT
TRBV28,NA,NA,TRBJ1-4,CASSTVPGRPGEKLFF,TGTGCCAGCAGCACTGTTCCAGGGCGGCCCGGGGAAAAACTGTTTTTT
TRBV11-2,NA,NA,TRBJ1-1,CASSLVVGSGSDTEAFF,TGTGCCAGCAGCTTAGTTGTAGGGTCAGGGTCGGACACTGAAGCTTTCTTT
TRBV14,NA,TRBD1,TRBJ1-2,CASSEGTGGADGYTF,TGTGCCAGCAGCGAGGGAACAGGGGGCGCAGATGGCTACACCTTC
TRBV5-1,NA,TRBD2,TRBJ2-1,CASSLDTSGSYNEQFF,TGCGCCAGCAGCTTGGATACTAGCGGCTCCTACAATGAGCAGTTCTTC
TRBV18,NA,TRBD2,TRBJ2-1,CASSKGLAGYNEQFF,TGTGCCAGCTCAAAGGGACTAGCGGGTTACAATGAGCAGTTCTTC
TRBV3-1/TRBV3-2,NA,NA,TRBJ1-2,CASSQSRLSRANYGYTF,TGTGCCAGCAGCCAATCACGATTGTCCCGAGCTAACTATGGCTACACCTTC
TRBV15,NA,NA,TRBJ1-3,CATSRDLTGRNTIYF,TGTGCCACCAGCAGAGATCTAACAGGTAGAAACACCATATATTTT
TRBV7-9,NA,TRBD2,TRBJ2-7,CASSLKVAGATYEQYF,TGTGCCAGCAGCTTAAAGGTAGCGGGGGCAACCTACGAGCAGTACTTC
TRBV29-1,NA,TRBD1,TRBJ1-6,CSVGTGPNSPLHF,TGCAGCGTTGGGACAGGACCTAATTCACCCCTCCACTTT
TRBV10-1,NA,NA,TRBJ2-1,CASSESFGGSSYNEQFF,TGCGCCAGCAGTGAGTCGTTCGGCGGCTCCTCCTACAATGAGCAGTTCTTC
TRBV2,NA,NA,TRBJ1-5,CASSLGPTNQPQHF,TGTGCCAGCAGTTTGGGCCCAACTAATCAGCCCCAGCATTTT
TRBV13,NA,TRBD1,TRBJ2-2,CASSLSGGGELFF,TGTGCCAGCAGCTTATCAGGGGGCGGGGAGCTGTTTTTT
TRBV3-1/TRBV3-2,NA,TRBD2,TRBJ2-7,CASAPTSGAYEQYF,TGTGCCAGCGCCCCGACTAGCGGGGCATATGAGCAGTACTTC
TRBV5-1,NA,TRBD2,TRBJ2-7,CASSFGSPSGSRWREQYF,TGCGCCAGCAGCTTTGGTAGTCCTAGCGGGAGCCGGTGGCGTGAGCAGTACTTC
TRBV6-5,once,NA,TRBJ1-4,CASSYSPRGYNEKLFF,TGTGCCAGCAGTTACTCGCCCCGGGGTTATAATGAAAAACTGTTTTTT
TRBV19,once,NA,TRBJ1-5,CASHRDEGQPQHF,TGTGCCAGCCACAGGGATGAAGGTCAGCCCCAGCATTTT